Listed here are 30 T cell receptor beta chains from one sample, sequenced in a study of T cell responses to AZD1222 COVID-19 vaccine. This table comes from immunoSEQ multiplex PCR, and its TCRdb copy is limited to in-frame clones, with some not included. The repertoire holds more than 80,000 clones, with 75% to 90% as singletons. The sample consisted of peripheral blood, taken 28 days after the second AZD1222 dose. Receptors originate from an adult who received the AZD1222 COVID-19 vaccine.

As DNA, the CDR3 is TGTGCCAGCAGCTTCACCGTGGAAGAGACCCAGTACTTC. Translation: CASSFTVEETQYF. V usage is TRBV7-9 and J usage is TRBJ2-5; D not certain. This CDR3 region has 13 residues. Germline loops: CDR1 SEHNR, CDR2 FQNEAQ (reference sequence). V shed 3 bases and J shed 3 bases, with 8 bases lying between them.

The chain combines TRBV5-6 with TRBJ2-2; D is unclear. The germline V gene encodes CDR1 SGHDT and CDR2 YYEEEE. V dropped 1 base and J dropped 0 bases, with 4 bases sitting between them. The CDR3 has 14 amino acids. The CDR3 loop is CASSLRANTGELFF. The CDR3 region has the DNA TGTGCCAGCAGCTTGCGGGCGAACACCGGGGAGCTGTTTTTT.

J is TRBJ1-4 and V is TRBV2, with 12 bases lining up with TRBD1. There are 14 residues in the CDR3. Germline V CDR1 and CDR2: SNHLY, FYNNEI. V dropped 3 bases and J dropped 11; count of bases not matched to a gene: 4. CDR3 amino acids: CASSDRDRGQKLFF. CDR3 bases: TGTGCCAGCAGTGATAGGGACAGGGGGCAGAAACTGTTTTTT.

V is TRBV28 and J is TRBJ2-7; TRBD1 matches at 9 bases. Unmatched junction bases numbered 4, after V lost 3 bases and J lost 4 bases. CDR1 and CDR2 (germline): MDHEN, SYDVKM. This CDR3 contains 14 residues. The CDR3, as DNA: TGTGCCAGCAGTTTGGAGACAGGGGGATACGAGCAGTACTTC. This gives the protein CASSLETGGYEQYF.

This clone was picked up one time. CDR3 in DNA: TGTGCCAGCACCCGGGAGGCCGGCTACACCTTC. As protein: CASTREAGYTF. The J gene is TRBJ1-2, the V gene TRBV5-6; D remains ambiguous. Germline lookup yields CDR1 SGHDT and CDR2 YYEEEE. V was trimmed by 6 bases and J by 8 bases, leaving 11 bases between them. This CDR3 region has 11 residues.

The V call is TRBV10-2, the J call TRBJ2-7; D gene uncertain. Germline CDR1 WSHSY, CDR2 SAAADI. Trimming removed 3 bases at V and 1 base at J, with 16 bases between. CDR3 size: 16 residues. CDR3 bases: TGCGCCAGCAGTGACCATGCTAGTATCGGGTCCTACGAGCAGTACTTC. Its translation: CASSDHASIGSYEQYF.

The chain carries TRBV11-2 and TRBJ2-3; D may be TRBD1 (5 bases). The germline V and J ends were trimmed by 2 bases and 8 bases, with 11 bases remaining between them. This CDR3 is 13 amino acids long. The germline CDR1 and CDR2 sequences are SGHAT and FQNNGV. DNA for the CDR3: TGTGCCAGCAGCTTAATAGGGGCAGTTACGCAGTATTTT. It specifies CASSLIGAVTQYF.

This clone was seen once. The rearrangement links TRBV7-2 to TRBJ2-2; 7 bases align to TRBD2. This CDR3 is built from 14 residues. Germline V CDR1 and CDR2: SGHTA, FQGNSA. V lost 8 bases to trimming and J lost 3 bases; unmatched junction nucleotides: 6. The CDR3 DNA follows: TGTGCCAGCCGGGGAGGGCCGGACACCGGGGAGCTGTTTTTT. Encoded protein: CASRGGPDTGELFF.

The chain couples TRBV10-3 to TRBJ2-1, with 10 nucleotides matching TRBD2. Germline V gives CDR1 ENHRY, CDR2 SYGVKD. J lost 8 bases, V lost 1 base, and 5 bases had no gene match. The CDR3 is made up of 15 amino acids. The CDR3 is CAISELLAGVDEQFF. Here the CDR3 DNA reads TGTGCCATCAGTGAGTTGCTAGCGGGGGTGGATGAGCAGTTCTTC.

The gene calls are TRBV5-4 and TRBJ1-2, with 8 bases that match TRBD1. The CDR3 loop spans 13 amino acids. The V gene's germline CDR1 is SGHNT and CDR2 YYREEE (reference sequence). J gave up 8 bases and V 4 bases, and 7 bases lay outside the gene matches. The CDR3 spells CASSPDRVGGYTF. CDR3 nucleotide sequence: TGTGCCAGCAGCCCGGACAGGGTCGGAGGCTACACCTTC.

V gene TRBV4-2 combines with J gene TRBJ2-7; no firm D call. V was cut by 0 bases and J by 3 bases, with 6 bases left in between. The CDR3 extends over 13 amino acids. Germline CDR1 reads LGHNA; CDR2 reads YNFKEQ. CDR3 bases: TGTGCCAGCAGCCAAGAGCAGTACTACGAGCAGTACTTC. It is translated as CASSQEQYYEQYF.

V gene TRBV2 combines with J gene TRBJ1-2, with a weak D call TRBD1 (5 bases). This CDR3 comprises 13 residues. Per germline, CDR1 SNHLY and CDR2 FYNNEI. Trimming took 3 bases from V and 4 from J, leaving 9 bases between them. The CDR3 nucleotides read TGTGCCAGCAGTGACCAGGGCGCCTATGGCTACACCTTC. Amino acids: CASSDQGAYGYTF.

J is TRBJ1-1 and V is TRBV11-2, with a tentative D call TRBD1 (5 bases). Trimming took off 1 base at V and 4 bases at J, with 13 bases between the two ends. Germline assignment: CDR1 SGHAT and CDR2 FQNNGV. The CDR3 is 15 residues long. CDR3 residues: CASSLGGGDGTEAFF. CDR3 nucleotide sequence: TGTGCCAGCAGCTTAGGGGGGGGTGATGGCACTGAAGCTTTCTTT.

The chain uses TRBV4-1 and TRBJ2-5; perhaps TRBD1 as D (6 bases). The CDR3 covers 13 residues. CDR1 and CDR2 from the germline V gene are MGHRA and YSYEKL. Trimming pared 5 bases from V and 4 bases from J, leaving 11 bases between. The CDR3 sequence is CASSKGVTETQYF. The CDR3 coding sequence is TGCGCCAGCAGCAAGGGGGTAACAGAGACCCAGTACTTC.

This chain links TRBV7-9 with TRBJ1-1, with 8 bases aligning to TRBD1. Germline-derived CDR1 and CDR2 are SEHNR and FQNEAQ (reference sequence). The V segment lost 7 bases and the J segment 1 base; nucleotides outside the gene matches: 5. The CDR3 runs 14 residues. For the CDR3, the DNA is TGTGCCAGCAACTCAGGGACAGGGAACACTGAAGCTTTCTTT. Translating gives CASNSGTGNTEAFF.

CDR3 protein: CASSPTGDQPQHF. CDR3 bases: TGTGCCAGCAGCCCGACAGGGGATCAGCCCCAGCATTTT. J is TRBJ1-5 and V is TRBV12-3 or TRBV12-4, with 8 nucleotides matching TRBD1. V lost 6 bases and J lost 5; bases outside the gene matches: 3. The CDR3 is 13 residues long.

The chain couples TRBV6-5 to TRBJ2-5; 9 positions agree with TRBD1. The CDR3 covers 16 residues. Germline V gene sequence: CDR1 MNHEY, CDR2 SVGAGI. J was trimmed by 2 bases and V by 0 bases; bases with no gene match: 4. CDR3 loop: CASSYSYRGLQETQYF. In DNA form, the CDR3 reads TGTGCCAGCAGTTACTCGTACAGGGGGCTTCAAGAGACCCAGTACTTC.

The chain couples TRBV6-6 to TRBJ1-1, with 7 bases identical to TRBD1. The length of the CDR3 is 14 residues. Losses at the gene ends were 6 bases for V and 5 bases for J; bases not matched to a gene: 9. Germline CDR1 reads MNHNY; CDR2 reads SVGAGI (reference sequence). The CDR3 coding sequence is TGTGCCAGCAGCTTAGACAGGGTACGGACTGAAGCTTTCTTT. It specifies CASSLDRVRTEAFF.

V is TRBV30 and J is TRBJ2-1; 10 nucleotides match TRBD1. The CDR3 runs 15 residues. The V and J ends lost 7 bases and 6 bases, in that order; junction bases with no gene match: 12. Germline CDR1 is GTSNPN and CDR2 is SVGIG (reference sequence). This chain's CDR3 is CAFSPGTGAGNEQFF. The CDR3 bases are TGTGCCTTCTCCCCCGGGACAGGGGCTGGCAATGAGCAGTTCTTC.

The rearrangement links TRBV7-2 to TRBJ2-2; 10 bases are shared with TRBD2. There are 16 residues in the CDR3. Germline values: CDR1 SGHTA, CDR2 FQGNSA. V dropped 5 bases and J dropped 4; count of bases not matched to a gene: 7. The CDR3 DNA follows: TGTGCCAGCAGCCCACTAGCGGGGTCGGGCACCGGGGAGCTGTTTTTT. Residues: CASSPLAGSGTGELFF.

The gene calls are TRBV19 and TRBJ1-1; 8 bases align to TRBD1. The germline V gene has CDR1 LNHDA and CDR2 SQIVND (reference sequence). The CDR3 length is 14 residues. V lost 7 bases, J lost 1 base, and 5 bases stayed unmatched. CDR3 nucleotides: TGTGCCAGTATCCTAGGACAGGGGAACACTGAAGCTTTCTTT. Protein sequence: CASILGQGNTEAFF.

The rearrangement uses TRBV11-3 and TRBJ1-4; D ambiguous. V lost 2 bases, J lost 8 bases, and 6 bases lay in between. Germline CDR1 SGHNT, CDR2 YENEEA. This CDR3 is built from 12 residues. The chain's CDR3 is CASSLLNEKLFF. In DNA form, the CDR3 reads TGTGCCAGCAGCTTATTAAACGAAAAACTGTTTTTT. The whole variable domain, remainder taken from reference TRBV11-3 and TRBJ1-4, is EAGVVQSPRYKIIEKKQPVAFWCNPISGHNTLYWYLQNLGQGPELLIRYENEEAVDDSQLPKDRFSAERLKGVDSTLKIQPAELGDSAVYLCASSLLNEKLFFGSGTQLSVL.

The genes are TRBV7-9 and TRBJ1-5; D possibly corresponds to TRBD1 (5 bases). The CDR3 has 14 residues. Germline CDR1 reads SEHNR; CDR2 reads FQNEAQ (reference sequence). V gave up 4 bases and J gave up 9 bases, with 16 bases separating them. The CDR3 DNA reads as TGTGCCAGCAGCTCCGGGACGGGCGGAGGGCCCCAGCATTTT. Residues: CASSSGTGGGPQHF.

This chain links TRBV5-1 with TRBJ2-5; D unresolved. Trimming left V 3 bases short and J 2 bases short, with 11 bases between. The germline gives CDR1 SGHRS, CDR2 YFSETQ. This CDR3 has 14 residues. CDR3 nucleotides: TGCGCCAGCAGCTGGGGAAACGTACAAGAGACCCAGTACTTC. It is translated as CASSWGNVQETQYF.

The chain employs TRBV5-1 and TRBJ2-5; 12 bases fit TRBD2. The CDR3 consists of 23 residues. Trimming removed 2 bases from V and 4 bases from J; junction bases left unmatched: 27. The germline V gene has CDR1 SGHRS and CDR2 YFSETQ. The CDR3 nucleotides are TGCGCCAGCAGCTTTAGGGGCCCAGGACTAGCGGGACAGTTTGTACCATCCAGAGAGACCCAGTACTTC. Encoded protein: CASSFRGPGLAGQFVPSRETQYF.

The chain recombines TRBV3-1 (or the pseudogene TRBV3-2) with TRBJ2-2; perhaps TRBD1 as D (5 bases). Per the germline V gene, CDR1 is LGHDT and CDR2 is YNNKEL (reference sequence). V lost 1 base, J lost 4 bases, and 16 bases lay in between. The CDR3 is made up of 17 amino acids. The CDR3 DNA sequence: TGTGCCAGCAGCCAAGGGTCAGGGAATTTGGGCACCGGGGAGCTGTTTTTT. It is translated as CASSQGSGNLGTGELFF.

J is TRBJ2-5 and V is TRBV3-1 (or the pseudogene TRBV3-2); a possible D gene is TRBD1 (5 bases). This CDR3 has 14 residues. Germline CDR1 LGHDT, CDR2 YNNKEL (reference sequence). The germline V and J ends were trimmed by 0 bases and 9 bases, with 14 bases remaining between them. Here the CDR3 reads CASSQDGARAPQYF. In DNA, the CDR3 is TGTGCCAGCAGCCAAGATGGGGCTAGAGCTCCCCAGTACTTC.

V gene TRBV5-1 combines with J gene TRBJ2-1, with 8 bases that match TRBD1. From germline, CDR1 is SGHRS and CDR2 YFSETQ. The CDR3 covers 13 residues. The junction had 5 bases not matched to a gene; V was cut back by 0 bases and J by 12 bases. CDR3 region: CASSLGTGSMQFF. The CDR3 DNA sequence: TGCGCCAGCAGCTTGGGGACAGGGAGCATGCAGTTCTTC.

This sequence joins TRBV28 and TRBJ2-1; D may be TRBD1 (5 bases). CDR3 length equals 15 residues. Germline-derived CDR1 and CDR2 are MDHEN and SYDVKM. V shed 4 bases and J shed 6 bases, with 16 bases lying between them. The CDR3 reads CASSSTEKHANEQFF. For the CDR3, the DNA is TGTGCCAGCAGTTCGACAGAGAAACACGCCAATGAGCAGTTCTTC.

CDR3: CASSQVVRDRDTEAFF. DNA of the CDR3: TGTGCCAGCAGCCAAGTAGTGAGGGACAGGGACACTGAAGCTTTCTTT. The chain recombines TRBV3-1 (or the pseudogene TRBV3-2) with TRBJ1-1; TRBD1 matches 9 bases. The CDR3 is 16 residues long. Germline values: CDR1 LGHDT, CDR2 YNNKEL (reference sequence). J lost 3 bases, V lost 1 base, and 6 bases had no gene match.